The clone carrying this T cell receptor (beta chain) was seen only a few times. Its antigen remains unknown. Libraries were made from TCR beta cDNA, and they carried unique molecular identifiers. TCRdb ran MiXCR on the PCR reads and lists one entry per CDR3 protein. The table records some 890,000 distinct CDR3 sequences, 53% of them present only once. The data are from a study of post-analysis software for immune sequencing data. Study-level points and caveats: Among multiple sclerosis patients, normalized Chao1 diversity was significantly below that of controls. Under F measure analysis, samples from one preparation batch co-clustered strongly. Among 5 or 6 TRBV segments more frequent in patients than controls were TRBV5-6, TRBV5-1 and TRBV20-1.

V dropped 2 bases and J dropped 5; count of bases not matched to a gene: 8. Germline-derived CDR1 and CDR2 are DFQATT and SNEGSKA (reference sequence). The CDR3 covers 14 residues. This rearrangement joins TRBV20-1 to TRBJ2-5; 7 bases match TRBD1. Sequencing input: blood. This TCR was recovered from a girl between 5 and 17 years old with multiple sclerosis. CDR3 coding DNA: TGCAGTGCTAGATCAGGGGGAGAGGGGGAGACCCAGTACTTC. Protein product: CSARSGGEGETQYF.